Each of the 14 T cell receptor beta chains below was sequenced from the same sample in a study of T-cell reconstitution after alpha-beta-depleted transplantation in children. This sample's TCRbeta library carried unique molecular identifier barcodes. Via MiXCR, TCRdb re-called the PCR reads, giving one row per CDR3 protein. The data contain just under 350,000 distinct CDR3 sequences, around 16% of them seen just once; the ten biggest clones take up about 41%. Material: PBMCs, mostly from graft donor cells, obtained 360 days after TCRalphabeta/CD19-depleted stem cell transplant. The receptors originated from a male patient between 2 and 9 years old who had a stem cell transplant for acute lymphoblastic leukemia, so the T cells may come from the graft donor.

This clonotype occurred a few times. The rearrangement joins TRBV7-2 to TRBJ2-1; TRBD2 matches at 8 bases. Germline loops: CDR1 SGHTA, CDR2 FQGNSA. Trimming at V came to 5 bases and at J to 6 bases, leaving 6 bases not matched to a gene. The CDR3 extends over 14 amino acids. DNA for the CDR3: TGTGCCAGCAGCCCCCGGACTAGCTCCAATGAGCAGTTCTTC. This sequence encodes CASSPRTSSNEQFF.

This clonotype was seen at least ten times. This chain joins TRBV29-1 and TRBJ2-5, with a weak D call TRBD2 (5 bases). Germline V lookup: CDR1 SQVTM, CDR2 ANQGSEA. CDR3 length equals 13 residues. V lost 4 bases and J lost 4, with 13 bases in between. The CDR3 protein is CSVVIWSGETQYF. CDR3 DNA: TGCAGCGTTGTTATTTGGAGCGGAGAGACCCAGTACTTC.

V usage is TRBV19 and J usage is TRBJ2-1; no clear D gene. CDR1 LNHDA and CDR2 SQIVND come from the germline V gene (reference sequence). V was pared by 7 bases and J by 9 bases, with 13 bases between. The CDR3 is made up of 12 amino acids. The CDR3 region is CASKSGWGEQFF. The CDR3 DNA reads TGTGCCAGTAAGAGTGGGTGGGGTGAGCAGTTCTTC.

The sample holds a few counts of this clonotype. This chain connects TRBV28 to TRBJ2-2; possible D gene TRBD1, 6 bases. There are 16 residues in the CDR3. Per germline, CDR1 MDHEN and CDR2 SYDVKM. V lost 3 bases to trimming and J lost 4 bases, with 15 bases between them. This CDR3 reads CASSFFQGLSTGELFF. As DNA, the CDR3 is TGTGCCAGCAGTTTTTTTCAGGGGTTGAGCACCGGGGAGCTGTTTTTT. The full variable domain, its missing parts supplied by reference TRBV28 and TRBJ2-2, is DVKVTQSSRYLVKRTGEKVFLECVQDMDHENMFWYRQDPGLGLRLIYFSYDVKMKEKGDIPEGYSVSREKKERFSLILESASTNQTSMYLCASSFFQGLSTGELFFGEGSRLTVL.

The CDR3 DNA reads TGCGCCAGCAGCCGACTGGGACAGAGAAACACTGAAGCTTTCTTT. Protein product: CASSRLGQRNTEAFF. The chain links TRBV5-1 to TRBJ1-1, with 7 bases aligning to TRBD1. Germline-derived CDR1 and CDR2 are SGHRS and YFSETQ. This CDR3 has 15 residues. V was clipped by 4 bases and J by 2 bases; unmatched bases: 8. The full variable domain, in which reference TRBV5-1 and TRBJ1-1 provide the parts outside the CDR3, is KAGVTQTPRYLIKTRGQQVTLSCSPISGHRSVSWYQQTPGQGLQFLFEYFSETQRNKGNFPGRFSGRQFSNSRSEMNVSTLELGDSALYLCASSRLGQRNTEAFFGQGTRLTVV.

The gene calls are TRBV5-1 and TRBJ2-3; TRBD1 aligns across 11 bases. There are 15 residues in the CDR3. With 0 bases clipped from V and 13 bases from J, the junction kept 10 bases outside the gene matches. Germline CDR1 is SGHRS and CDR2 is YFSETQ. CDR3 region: CASSLGAGTGGPKYF. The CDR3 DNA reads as TGCGCCAGCAGCTTGGGGGCCGGGACAGGGGGTCCCAAGTATTTT.

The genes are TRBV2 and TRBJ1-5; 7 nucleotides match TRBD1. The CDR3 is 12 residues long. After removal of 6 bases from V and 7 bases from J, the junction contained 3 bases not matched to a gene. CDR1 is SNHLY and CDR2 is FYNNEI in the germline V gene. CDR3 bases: TGTGCCAGCAGAAGGGACAGCCAGCCCCAGCATTTT. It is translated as CASRRDSQPQHF.

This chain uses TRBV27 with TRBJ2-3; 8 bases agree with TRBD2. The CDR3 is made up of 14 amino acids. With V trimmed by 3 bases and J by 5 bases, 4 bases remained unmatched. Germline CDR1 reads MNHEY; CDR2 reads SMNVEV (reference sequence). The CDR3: CASSFGLAGDTQYF. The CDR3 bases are TGTGCCAGCAGTTTCGGACTAGCAGGAGATACGCAGTATTTT.

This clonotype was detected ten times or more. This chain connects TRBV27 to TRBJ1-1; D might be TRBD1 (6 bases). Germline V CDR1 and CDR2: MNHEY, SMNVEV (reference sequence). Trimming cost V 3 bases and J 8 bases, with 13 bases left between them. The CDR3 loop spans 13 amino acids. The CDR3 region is CASSFGGPEEAFF. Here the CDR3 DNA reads TGTGCCAGCAGTTTCGGGGGCCCTGAGGAAGCTTTCTTT.

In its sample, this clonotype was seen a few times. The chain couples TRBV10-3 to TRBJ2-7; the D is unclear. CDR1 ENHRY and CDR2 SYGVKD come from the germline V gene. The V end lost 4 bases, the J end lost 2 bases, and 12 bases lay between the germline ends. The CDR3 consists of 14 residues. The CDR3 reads CAISAVSHTYEQYF. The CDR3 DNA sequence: TGTGCCATCAGTGCAGTTAGTCACACCTACGAGCAGTACTTC.

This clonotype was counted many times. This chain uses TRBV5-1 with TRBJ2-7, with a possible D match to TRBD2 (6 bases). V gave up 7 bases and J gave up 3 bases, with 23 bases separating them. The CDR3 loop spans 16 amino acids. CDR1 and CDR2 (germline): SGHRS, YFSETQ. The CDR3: CASASSANGGGYEQYF. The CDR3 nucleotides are TGCGCCAGCGCGTCGTCGGCCAACGGGGGTGGCTACGAGCAGTACTTC.

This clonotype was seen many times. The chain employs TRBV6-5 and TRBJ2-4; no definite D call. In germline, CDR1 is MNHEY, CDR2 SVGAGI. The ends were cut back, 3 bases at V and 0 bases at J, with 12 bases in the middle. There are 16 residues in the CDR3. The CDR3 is CASSYGVDIAKNIQYF. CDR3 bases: TGTGCCAGCAGTTATGGTGTCGACATAGCCAAAAACATTCAGTACTTC.

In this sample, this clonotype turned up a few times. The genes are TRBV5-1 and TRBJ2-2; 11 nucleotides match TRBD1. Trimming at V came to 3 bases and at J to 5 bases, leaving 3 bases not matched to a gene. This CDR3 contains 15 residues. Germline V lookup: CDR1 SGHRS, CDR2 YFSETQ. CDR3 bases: TGCGCCAGCAGCTACCGGGACAGGGGGACCGGGGAGCTGTTTTTT. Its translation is CASSYRDRGTGELFF.

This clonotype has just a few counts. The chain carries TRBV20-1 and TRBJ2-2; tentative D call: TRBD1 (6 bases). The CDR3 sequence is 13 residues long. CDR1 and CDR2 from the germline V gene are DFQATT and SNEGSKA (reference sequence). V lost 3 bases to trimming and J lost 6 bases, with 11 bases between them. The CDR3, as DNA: TGCAGTGCTAGGGGGGACATACCCGGGGAGCTGTTTTTT. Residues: CSARGDIPGELFF.